This passage covers 18 T cell receptor beta chains from one sample sequenced in a study of regulatory T cells in long-lasting Graves disease. Time point of the sample: persistent/refractory GD, antithyroid drugs over 5 years with positive TRAb. Researchers made the TCR library from RNA that was extracted from PBMCs. HTBI primers from iRepertoire and Arm-PCR of CDR3 regions yielded the TCR beta libraries. TCRdb reanalysed the multiplex PCR reads using MiXCR and keeps one entry per CDR3 protein. The table lists 400,000 to 500,000 distinct CDR3 sequences, under 25% of them singletons. Sequencing was performed on peripheral blood mononuclear cells (PBMCs), taken when the disease was refractory, from a patient treated with antithyroid drugs. Source of these receptors: a female donor with Graves disease.

This clonotype was recorded many times. The CDR3 nucleotides are TGTGCCTGGAGTGTTTACAGGACCTACGAGCAGTACTTC. This codes for CAWSVYRTYEQYF. The chain joins TRBV30 to TRBJ2-7; D is possibly TRBD1 (5 bases). Germline assignment: CDR1 GTSNPN and CDR2 SVGIG (reference sequence). V lost 0 bases to trimming and J lost 2 bases, with 8 bases between them. This CDR3 has 13 amino acids.

At least ten counts were recorded for this clonotype. The V call is TRBV6-1, the J call TRBJ2-5; D may be TRBD1 (6 bases). The V gene's germline CDR1 is MNHNS and CDR2 SASEGT. The V end was cut by 8 bases, the J end by 5 bases, with 21 bases between. This CDR3 region has 15 residues. The CDR3 nucleotides are TGTGCCAGCGCAAGGGGGACCACGAAGGTTGAGACCCAGTACTTC. As protein: CASARGTTKVETQYF.

With respect to this clonotype: Sequence at one end of the junction differs from germline and may be a read error. This chain joins TRBV7-9 and TRBJ1-3; the D is unclear. CDR1 is SEHNR, CDR2 FQNEAQ, per germline (reference sequence). The CDR3 length is 11 residues. DNA for the CDR3: TGTGCCAGCAGCGCTCTAAACACCCTGGGGTTT. Encoded protein: CASSALNTLGF.

This CDR3 reads CASSSGGANNQPQHF. DNA for the CDR3: TGTGCCAGCAGTTCAGGGGGGGCAAACAATCAGCCCCAGCATTTT. The chain employs TRBV27 and TRBJ1-5; 7 nucleotides align to TRBD1. Germline V CDR1 and CDR2: MNHEY, SMNVEV (reference sequence). Trimming at V came to 4 bases and at J to 3 bases, leaving 6 bases not matched to a gene. CDR3 size: 15 residues.

In its sample, this clonotype was seen many times. V usage is TRBV7-2 and J usage is TRBJ2-7; D is unresolved. V gave up 2 bases and J gave up 2 bases, with 4 bases separating them. The CDR3 spans 12 residues. Germline values: CDR1 SGHTA, CDR2 FQGNSA. Written as DNA, the CDR3 is TGTGCCAGCAGCTTATCTACCTACGAGCAGTACTTC. This sequence encodes CASSLSTYEQYF.

This clonotype was seen only a few times. At one of its ends the junction is not consistent with the germline gene, which may arise from a read error. The V call is TRBV5-1, the J call TRBJ1-1; no reliable D call. CDR1 SGHRS and CDR2 YFSETQ come from the germline V gene. This CDR3 contains 16 residues. The CDR3 nucleotides are TGCGCCAGCAGCTTGGTGGCAGAATCAATGAACACTGAGGCTTTCTTT. Residues: CASSLVAESMNTEAFF.

This clonotype was found a few times. The rearrangement joins TRBV20-1 to TRBJ2-5; the D gene is possibly TRBD1 (5 bases). The CDR3 loop spans 13 amino acids. The germline CDR1 and CDR2 sequences are DFQATT and SNEGSKA (reference sequence). Trimming stripped 5 bases from V and 2 bases from J, with 12 bases between. Here the CDR3 DNA reads TGCAGTGCTTCTGGGGCCGAACAAGAGACCCAGTACTTC. It yields the protein CSASGAEQETQYF.

This chain links TRBV20-1 with TRBJ2-5; 12 nucleotides agree with TRBD2. The CDR3 sequence is 14 residues long. Unmatched junction bases numbered 1, after V lost 3 bases and J lost 2 bases. CDR1 is DFQATT, CDR2 SNEGSKA, per germline (reference sequence). In DNA form, the CDR3 reads TGCAGTGCTAGCGGACTAGCGGGGCAAGAGACCCAGTACTTC. It is translated as CSASGLAGQETQYF.

The chain joins TRBV5-1 to TRBJ1-2; D unresolved. Trimming stripped 0 bases from V and 0 bases from J, with 9 bases between. The CDR3 is made up of 15 amino acids. Germline CDR1 reads SGHRS; CDR2 reads YFSETQ. The CDR3 DNA sequence: TGCGCCAGCAGCTTGGGCCCGGGCCCTAACTATGGCTACACCTTC. Residues: CASSLGPGPNYGYTF.

As regards this clonotype: Given a much more abundant clone one base away, this may be a read error. V usage is TRBV3-1 and J usage is TRBJ2-5; no clear D. Per the germline V gene, CDR1 is LGHDT and CDR2 is YNNKEL (reference sequence). This CDR3 has 15 residues. The CDR3 DNA follows: TGTGCCAGCAGCCAAGATCTAGTATCACAAGAGACCCAGTGCTTC. It codes for CASSQDLVSQETQCF.

This clonotype has a count of ten or more. The rearrangement links TRBV10-3 to TRBJ2-5; the D gene is possibly TRBD1 (5 bases). V was cut by 4 bases and J by 3 bases, with 6 bases left in between. Germline V gene lookup returns CDR1 ENHRY and CDR2 SYGVKD. The CDR3 runs to 12 residues. CDR3 residues: CAISVREETQYF. In nucleotides, the CDR3 is TGTGCCATCAGTGTCAGGGAAGAGACCCAGTACTTC.

This clonotype was found a few times. J is TRBJ2-6 and V is TRBV5-1; D is ambiguous. The germline gives CDR1 SGHRS, CDR2 YFSETQ. V was pared by 3 bases and J by 2 bases, with 9 bases between. CDR3 size: 15 residues. The CDR3 protein is CASSSDLPGANVLTF. Here the CDR3 DNA reads TGCGCCAGCAGCTCCGACCTACCTGGGGCCAACGTCCTGACTTTC.

V and J are TRBV7-9 and TRBJ2-7; D is ambiguous. Trimming stripped 5 bases from V and 5 bases from J, with 19 bases between. This CDR3 contains 15 residues. Germline V CDR1 and CDR2: SEHNR, FQNEAQ (reference sequence). CDR3: CASSRPTRLGDEQYF. The CDR3 nucleotides are TGTGCCAGCAGCCGACCCACCCGCCTCGGCGACGAGCAGTACTTC.

In its sample, this clonotype was seen many times. This sequence joins TRBV28 and TRBJ2-2; TRBD2 matches at 7 bases. The V gene end was trimmed by 2 bases and the J gene end by 7 bases; junction bases not matched to a gene: 7. CDR1 is MDHEN and CDR2 is SYDVKM in the germline V gene. The CDR3 loop spans 15 amino acids. Written as DNA, the CDR3 is TGTGCCAGCAGTTTAACGGCGGGAGTTAACGGGGAGCTGTTTTTT. This sequence encodes CASSLTAGVNGELFF.

This clonotype was seen repeatedly, ten times or more. This sequence joins TRBV6-1 and TRBJ2-5; TRBD1 is a possible D gene (5 bases). Germline V CDR1 and CDR2: MNHNS, SASEGT. V was trimmed by 8 bases and J by 1 base, leaving 11 bases between them. This CDR3 has 13 amino acids. CDR3 in DNA: TGTGCCAGCGGACACCGGAGCCAAGAGACCCAGTACTTC. Protein: CASGHRSQETQYF.

The chain links TRBV7-2 to TRBJ2-5; D unclear. CDR1 is SGHTA, CDR2 FQGNSA, per germline. The CDR3 consists of 12 residues. V lost 5 bases and J 7 bases, leaving 11 bases between the germline ends. CDR3 coding DNA: TGTGCCAGCAGCGCCGTACTCCCGACCCAGTACTTC. It yields the protein CASSAVLPTQYF.

V usage is TRBV5-6 and J usage is TRBJ2-5; D unclear. Per the germline V gene, CDR1 is SGHDT and CDR2 is YYEEEE. This CDR3 region has 14 residues. V was pared by 0 bases and J by 4 bases, with 10 bases between. CDR3 region: CASSLVRTTETQYF. For the CDR3, the DNA is TGTGCCAGCAGCTTGGTCAGGACGACAGAGACCCAGTACTTC.

This clonotype was recorded at least ten times. This chain connects TRBV28 to TRBJ2-7; perhaps TRBD2 as D (7 bases). The CDR3 runs 15 residues. The V end lost 6 bases, the J end lost 0 bases, and 15 bases lay between the germline ends. In germline, CDR1 is MDHEN, CDR2 SYDVKM. The CDR3 DNA reads as TGTGCCAGCAGGGGGGGCGGCGGGAGCTCCTACGAGCAGTACTTC. This gives the protein CASRGGGGSSYEQYF. Looking up the rest from reference TRBV28 and TRBJ2-7 gives the full variable domain: DVKVTQSSRYLVKRTGEKVFLECVQDMDHENMFWYRQDPGLGLRLIYFSYDVKMKEKGDIPEGYSVSREKKERFSLILESASTNQTSMYLCASRGGGGSSYEQYFGPGTRLTVT.